The text below deals with one T cell receptor (beta chain). The sample comes from a study of blood T cell repertoires in COVID-19. Produced via immunoSEQ multiplex PCR; TCRdb's table is partial and in-frame only. The data hold 150,000 to 200,000 clones, with roughly 88% observed a single time. The germline gives CDR1 GTSNPN, CDR2 SVGIG (reference sequence). The ends were cut back, 4 bases at V and 10 bases at J, with 20 bases in the middle. CDR3 size: 14 residues. The genes are TRBV30 and TRBJ2-1; D is possibly TRBD2 (5 bases). The TCR originated in a human donor with active or convalescent COVID-19. The donor label of this sample is uncertain. Sequenced sample: peripheral blood. CDR3 protein: CAWKWSSLNREQFF. Here the CDR3 DNA reads TGTGCCTGGAAGTGGTCTAGCCTCAACCGGGAGCAGTTCTTC.